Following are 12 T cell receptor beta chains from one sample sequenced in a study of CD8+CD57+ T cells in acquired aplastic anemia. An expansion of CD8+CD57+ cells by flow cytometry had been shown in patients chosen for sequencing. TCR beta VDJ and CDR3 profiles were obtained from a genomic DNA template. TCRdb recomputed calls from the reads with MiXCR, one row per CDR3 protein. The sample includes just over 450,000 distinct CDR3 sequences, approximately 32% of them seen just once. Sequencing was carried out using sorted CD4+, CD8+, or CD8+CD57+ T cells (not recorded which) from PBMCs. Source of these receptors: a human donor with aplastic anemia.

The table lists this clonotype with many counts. The CDR3: CASSIVGNTGELFF. CDR3 bases: TGTGCCAGTAGTATAGTCGGGAACACCGGGGAGCTGTTTTTT. The chain employs TRBV19 and TRBJ2-2; D ambiguous. CDR3 length equals 14 residues. The V gene's germline CDR1 is LNHDA and CDR2 SQIVND (reference sequence). The V and J ends lost 1 base and 1 base respectively, with 4 bases between them.

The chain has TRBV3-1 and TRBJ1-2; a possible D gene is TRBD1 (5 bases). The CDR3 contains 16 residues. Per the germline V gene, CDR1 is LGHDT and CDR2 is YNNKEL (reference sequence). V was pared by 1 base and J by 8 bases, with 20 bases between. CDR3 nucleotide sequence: TGTGCCAGCAGCCAAGTAAAGACAGCTCTATATGGGGGCTACACCTTC. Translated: CASSQVKTALYGGYTF. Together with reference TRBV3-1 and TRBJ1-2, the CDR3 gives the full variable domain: DTAVSQTPKYLVTQMGNDKSIKCEQNLGHDTMYWYKQDSKKFLKIMFSYNNKELIINETVPNRFSPKSPDKAHLNLHINSLELGDSAVYFCASSQVKTALYGGYTFGSGTRLTVV.

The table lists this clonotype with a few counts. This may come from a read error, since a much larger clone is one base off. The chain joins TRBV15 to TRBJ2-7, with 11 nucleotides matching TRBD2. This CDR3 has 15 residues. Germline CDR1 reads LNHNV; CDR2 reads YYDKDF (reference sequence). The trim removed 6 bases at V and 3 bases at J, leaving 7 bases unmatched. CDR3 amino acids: CATRVAGGAIYEQYF. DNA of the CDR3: TGTGCCACCAGGGTAGCGGGGGGGGCGATCTACGAGCAGTACTTC.

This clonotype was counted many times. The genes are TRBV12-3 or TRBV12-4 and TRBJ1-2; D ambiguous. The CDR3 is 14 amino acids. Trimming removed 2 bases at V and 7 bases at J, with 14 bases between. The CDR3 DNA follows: TGTGCCAGCAGTTTACACAGTCTTCCATTTGGCTACACCTTC. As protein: CASSLHSLPFGYTF.

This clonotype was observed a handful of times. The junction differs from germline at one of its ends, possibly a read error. The DNA of the CDR3 is TGTGCCAGCAGTTCAGGGGGGGCCTATGGCTACACCTTC. Encoded protein: CASSSGGAYGYTF. This chain uses TRBV24-1 with TRBJ1-2, with TRBD1 matching 7 bases. This CDR3 region has 13 residues. Per germline, CDR1 KGHDR and CDR2 SFDVKD.

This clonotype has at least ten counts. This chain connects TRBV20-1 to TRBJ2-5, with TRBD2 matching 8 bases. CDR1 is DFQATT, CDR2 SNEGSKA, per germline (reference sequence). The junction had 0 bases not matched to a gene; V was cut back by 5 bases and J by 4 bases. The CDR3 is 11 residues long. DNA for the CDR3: TGCAGTGCTCGGGGGGGAGAGACCCAGTACTTC. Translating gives CSARGGETQYF.

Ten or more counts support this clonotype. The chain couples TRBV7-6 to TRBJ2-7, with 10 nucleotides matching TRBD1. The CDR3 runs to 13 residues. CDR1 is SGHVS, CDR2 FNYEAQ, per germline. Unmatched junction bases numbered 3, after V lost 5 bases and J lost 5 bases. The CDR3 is CASSRDRGNEQYF. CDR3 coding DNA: TGTGCCAGCAGCCGGGACAGGGGTAACGAGCAGTACTTC.

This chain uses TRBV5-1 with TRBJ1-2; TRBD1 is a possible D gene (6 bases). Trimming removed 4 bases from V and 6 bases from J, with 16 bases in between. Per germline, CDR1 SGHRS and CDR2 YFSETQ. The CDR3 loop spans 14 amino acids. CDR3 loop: CASSDGRAGDGYTF. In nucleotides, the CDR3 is TGCGCCAGCAGCGACGGCAGGGCAGGGGATGGCTACACCTTC.

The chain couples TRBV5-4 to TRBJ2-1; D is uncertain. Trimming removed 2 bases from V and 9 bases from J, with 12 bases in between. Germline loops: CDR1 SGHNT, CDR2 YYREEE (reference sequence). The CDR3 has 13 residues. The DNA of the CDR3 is TGTGCCAGCAGCTTAGCGTCTCGGGCTGAGCAGTTCTTC. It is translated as CASSLASRAEQFF.

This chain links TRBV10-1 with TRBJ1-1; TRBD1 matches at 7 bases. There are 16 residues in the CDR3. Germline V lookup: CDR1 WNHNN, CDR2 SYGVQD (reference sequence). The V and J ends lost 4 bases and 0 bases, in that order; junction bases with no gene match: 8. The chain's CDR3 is CASSGNRDSMNTEAFF. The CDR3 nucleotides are TGCGCCAGCAGTGGCAACCGGGACAGCATGAACACTGAAGCTTTCTTT.

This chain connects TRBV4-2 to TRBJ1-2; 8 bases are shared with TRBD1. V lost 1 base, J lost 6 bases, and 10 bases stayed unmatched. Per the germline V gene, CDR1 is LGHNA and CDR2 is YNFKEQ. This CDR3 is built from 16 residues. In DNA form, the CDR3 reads TGTGCCAGCAGCCAAGCTAAGACAGGGGCCCAGGATGGCTACACCTTC. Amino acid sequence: CASSQAKTGAQDGYTF.

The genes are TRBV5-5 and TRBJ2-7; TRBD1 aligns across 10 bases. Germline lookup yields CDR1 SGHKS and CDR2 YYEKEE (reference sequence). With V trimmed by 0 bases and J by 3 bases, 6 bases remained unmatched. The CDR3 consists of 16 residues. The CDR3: CASSLVSWTGGYEQYF. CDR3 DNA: TGTGCCAGCAGCTTGGTTTCGTGGACAGGGGGCTACGAGCAGTACTTC.